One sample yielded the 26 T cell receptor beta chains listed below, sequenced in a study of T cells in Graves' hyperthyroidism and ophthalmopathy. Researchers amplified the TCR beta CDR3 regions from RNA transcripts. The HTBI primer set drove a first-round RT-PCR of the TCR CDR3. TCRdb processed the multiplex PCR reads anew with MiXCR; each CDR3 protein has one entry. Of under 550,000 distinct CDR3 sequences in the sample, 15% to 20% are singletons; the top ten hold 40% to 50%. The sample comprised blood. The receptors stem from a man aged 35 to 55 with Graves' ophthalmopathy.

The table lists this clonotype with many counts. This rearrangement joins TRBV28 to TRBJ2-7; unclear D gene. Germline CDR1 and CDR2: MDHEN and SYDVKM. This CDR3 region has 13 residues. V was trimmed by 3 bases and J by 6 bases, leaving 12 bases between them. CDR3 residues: CASSFLRVSEQYF. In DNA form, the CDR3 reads TGTGCCAGCAGTTTCTTAAGGGTGAGCGAGCAGTACTTC.

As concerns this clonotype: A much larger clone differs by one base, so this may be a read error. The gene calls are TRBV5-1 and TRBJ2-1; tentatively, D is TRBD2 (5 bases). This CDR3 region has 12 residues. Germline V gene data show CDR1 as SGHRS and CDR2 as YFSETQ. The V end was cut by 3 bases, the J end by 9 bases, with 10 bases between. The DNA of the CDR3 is TGCGCCAGCAGCTCCACCGAGGGTGAGCAGTTCTTC. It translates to CASSSTEGEQFF.

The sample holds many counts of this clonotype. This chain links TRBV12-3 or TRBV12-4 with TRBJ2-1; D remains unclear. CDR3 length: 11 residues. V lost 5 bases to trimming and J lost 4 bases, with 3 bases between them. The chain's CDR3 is CASSLYNEQFF. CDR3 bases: TGTGCCAGCAGTCTATACAATGAGCAGTTCTTC.

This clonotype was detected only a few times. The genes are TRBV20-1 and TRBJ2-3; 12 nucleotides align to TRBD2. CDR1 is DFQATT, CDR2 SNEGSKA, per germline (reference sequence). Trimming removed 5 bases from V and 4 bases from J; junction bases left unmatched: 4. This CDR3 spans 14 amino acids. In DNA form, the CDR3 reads TGCAGTGCTGTGACTAGCGGGAGTGCAGATACGCAGTATTTT. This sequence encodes CSAVTSGSADTQYF.

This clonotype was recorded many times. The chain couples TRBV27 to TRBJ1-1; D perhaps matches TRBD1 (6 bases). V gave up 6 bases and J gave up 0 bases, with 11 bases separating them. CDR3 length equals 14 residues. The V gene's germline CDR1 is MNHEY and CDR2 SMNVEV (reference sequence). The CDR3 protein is CASSTGQMNTEAFF. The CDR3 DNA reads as TGTGCCAGCAGCACGGGACAAATGAACACTGAAGCTTTCTTT.

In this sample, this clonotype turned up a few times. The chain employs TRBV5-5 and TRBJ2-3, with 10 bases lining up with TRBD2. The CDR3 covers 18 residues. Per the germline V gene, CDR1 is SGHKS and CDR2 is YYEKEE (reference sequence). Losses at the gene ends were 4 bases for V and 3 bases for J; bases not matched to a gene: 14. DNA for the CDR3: TGTGCCAGCAGCCAAATCCCAGCGGGAGGGCCGGGAACAGATACGCAGTATTTT. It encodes CASSQIPAGGPGTDTQYF. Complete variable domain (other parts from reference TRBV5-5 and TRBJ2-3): DAGVTQSPTHLIKTRGQQVTLRCSPISGHKSVSWYQQVLGQGPQFIFQYYEKEERGRGNFPDRFSARQFPNYSSELNVNALLLGDSALYLCASSQIPAGGPGTDTQYFGPGTRLTVL.

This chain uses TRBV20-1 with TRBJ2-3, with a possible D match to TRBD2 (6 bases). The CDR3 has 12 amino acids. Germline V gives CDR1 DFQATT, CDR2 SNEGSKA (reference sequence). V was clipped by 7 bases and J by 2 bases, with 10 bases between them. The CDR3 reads CSVGTHTDTQYF. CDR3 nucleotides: TGCAGTGTCGGGACTCACACAGATACGCAGTATTTT.

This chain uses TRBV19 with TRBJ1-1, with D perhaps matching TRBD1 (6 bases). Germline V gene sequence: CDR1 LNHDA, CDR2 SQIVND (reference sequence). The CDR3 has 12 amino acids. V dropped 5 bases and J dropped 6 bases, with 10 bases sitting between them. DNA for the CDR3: TGTGCCAGTAGTGAACGACAGGCTGAAGCTTTCTTT. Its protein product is CASSERQAEAFF.

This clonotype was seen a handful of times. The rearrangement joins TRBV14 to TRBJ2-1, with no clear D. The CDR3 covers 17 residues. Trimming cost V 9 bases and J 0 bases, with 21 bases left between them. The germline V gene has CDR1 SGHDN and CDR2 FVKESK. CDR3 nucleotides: TGTGCCAGGGGCCTTGTTCGGTTGCCAAGCTCCTACAATGAGCAGTTCTTC. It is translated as CARGLVRLPSSYNEQFF. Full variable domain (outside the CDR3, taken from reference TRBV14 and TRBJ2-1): EAGVTQFPSHSVIEKGQTVTLRCDPISGHDNLYWYRRVMGKEIKFLLHFVKESKQDESGMPNNRFLAERTGGTYSTLKVQPAELEDSGVYFCARGLVRLPSSYNEQFFGPGTRLTVL.

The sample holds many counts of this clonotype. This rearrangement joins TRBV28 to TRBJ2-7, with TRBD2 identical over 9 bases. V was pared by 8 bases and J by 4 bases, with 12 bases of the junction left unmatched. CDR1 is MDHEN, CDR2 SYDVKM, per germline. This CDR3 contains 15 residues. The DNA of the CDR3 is TGTGCCAGCGGCCAAGTGGGACTAGCTTTGTACGAGCAGTACTTC. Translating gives CASGQVGLALYEQYF.

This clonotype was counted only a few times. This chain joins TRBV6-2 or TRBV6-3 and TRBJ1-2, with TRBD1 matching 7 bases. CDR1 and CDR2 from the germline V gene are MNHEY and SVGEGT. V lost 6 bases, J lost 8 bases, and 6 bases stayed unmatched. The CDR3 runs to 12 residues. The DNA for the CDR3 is TGTGCCAGCAGGACAGGGAGTAAAGGCTACACCTTC. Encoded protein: CASRTGSKGYTF.

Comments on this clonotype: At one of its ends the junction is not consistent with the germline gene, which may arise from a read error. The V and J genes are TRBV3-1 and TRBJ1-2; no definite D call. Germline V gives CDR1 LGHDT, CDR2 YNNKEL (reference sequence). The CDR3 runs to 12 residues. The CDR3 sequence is CASSQVRYGHTF. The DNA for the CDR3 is TGTGCCAGCAGCCAAGTACGGTATGGCCACACCTTC.

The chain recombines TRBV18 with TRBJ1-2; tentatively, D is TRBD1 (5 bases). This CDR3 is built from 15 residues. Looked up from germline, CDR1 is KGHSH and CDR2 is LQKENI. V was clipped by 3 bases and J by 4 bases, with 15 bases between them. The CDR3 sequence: CASSPRSTRGYGYTF. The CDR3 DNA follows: TGTGCCAGCTCACCGCGCTCTACAAGGGGCTATGGCTACACCTTC.

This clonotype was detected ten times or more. CDR3 sequence: CASSPLSGANNEQFF. The CDR3, as DNA: TGTGCCAGCTCACCTTTAAGCGGAGCTAACAATGAGCAGTTCTTC. This chain joins TRBV18 and TRBJ2-1; maybe TRBD2 (5 bases). Germline CDR1 is KGHSH and CDR2 is LQKENI. Trimming removed 3 bases at V and 5 bases at J, with 14 bases between. The CDR3 is 15 residues long.

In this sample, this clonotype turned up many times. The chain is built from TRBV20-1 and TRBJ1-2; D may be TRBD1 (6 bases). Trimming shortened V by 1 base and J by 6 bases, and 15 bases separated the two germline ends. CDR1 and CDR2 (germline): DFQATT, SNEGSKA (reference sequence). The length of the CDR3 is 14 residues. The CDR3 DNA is TGCAGTGCTAGAGTGTCGGGGGGCATGGATGGCTACACCTTC. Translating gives CSARVSGGMDGYTF.

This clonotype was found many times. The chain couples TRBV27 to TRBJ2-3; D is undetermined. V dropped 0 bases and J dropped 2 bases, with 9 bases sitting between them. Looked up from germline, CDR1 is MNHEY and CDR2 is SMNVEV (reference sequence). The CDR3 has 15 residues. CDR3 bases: TGTGCCAGCAGTTTATCTTCAGCCTCCACAGATACGCAGTATTTT. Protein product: CASSLSSASTDTQYF.

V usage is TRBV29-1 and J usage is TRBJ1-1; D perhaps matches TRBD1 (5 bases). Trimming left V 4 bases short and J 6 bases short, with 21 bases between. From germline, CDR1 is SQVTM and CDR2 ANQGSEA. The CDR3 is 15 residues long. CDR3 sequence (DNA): TGCAGCGTTGTCTCAGGGTTTTTAGGGTTTCCTGAAGCTTTCTTT. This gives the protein CSVVSGFLGFPEAFF.

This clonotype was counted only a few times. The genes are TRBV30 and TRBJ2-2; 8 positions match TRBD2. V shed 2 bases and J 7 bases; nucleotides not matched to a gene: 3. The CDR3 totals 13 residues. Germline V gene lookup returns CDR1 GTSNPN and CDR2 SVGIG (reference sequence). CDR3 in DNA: TGTGCCTGGAGTCTGGGACTAGGCGGGGAGCTGTTTTTT. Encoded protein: CAWSLGLGGELFF. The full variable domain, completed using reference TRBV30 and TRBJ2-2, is SQTIHQWPATLVQPVGSPLSLECTVEGTSNPNLYWYRQAAGRGLQLLFYSVGIGQISSEVPQNLSASRPQDRQFILSSKKLLLSDSGFYLCAWSLGLGGELFFGEGSRLTVL.

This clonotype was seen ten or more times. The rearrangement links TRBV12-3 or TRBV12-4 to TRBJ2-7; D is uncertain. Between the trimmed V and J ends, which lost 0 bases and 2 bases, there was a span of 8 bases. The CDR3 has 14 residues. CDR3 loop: CASSLARLTYEQYF. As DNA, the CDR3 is TGTGCCAGCAGTTTAGCGCGCCTAACCTACGAGCAGTACTTC.

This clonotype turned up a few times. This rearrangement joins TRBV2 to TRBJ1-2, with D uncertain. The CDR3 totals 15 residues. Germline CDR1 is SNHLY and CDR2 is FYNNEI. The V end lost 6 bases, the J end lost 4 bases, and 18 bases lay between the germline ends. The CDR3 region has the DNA TGTGCCAGCAGGGATGGACGGCTTACAGCCTATGGCTACACCTTC. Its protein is CASRDGRLTAYGYTF.

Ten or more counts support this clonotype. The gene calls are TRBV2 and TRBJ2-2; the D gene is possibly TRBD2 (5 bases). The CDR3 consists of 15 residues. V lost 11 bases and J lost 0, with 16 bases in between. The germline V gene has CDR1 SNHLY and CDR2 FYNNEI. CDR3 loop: CACTDSIANTGELFF. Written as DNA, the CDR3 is TGTGCCTGTACGGACTCCATAGCGAACACCGGGGAGCTGTTTTTT.

CDR3 amino acids: CASSLGHRDRYNEQFF. CDR3 sequence (DNA): TGTGCCAGCAGCTTAGGACACCGGGACAGGTACAATGAGCAGTTCTTC. The V and J genes are TRBV7-3 and TRBJ2-1, with 8 bases that match TRBD1. This CDR3 spans 16 amino acids. V shed 2 bases, J shed 4 bases, and the junction held 7 bases outside the gene matches. CDR1 and CDR2 (germline): SGHTA, FQGTGA. Full variable domain (rest looked up from reference TRBV7-3 and TRBJ2-1): GAGVSQTPSNKVTEKGKYVELRCDPISGHTALYWYRQSLGQGPEFLIYFQGTGAADDSGLPNDRFFAVRPEGSVSTLKIQRTERGDSAVYLCASSLGHRDRYNEQFFGPGTRLTVL.

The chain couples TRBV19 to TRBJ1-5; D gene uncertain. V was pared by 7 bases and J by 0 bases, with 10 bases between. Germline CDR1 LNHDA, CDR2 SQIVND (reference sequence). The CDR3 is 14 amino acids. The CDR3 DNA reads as TGTGCCAGTACCCCCTGGGGTAGCAATCAGCCCCAGCATTTT. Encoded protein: CASTPWGSNQPQHF.

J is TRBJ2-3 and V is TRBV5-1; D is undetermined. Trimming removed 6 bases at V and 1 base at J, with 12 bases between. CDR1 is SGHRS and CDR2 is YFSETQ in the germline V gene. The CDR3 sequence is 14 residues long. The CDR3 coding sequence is TGCGCCAGCACAAGGGATGCGGGCACAGATACGCAGTATTTT. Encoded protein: CASTRDAGTDTQYF. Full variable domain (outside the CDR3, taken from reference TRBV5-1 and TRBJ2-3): KAGVTQTPRYLIKTRGQQVTLSCSPISGHRSVSWYQQTPGQGLQFLFEYFSETQRNKGNFPGRFSGRQFSNSRSEMNVSTLELGDSALYLCASTRDAGTDTQYFGPGTRLTVL.

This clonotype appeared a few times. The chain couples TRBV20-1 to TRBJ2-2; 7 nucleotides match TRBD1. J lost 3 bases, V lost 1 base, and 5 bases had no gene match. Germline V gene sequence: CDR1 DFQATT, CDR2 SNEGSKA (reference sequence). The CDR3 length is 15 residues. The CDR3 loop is CSARGRQGDTGELFF. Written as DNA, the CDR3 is TGCAGTGCTAGAGGTCGACAGGGTGACACCGGGGAGCTGTTTTTT.

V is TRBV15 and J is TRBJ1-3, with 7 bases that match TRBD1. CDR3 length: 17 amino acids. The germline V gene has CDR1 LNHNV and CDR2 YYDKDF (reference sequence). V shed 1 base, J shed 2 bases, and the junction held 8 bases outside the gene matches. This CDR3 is CATSRVRLTGAGNTIYF. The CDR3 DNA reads TGTGCCACCAGCAGAGTCCGCCTTACAGGGGCTGGAAACACCATATATTTT.